The sequence of this T cell receptor (beta chain) was determined in a study of shared T cell receptors in the human thymus. CDR1 is SNHLY, CDR2 FYNNEI, per germline. CDR3 length: 16 residues. V trimming: 5 bases; J trimming: 0 bases; junction bases outside the gene matches: 5. Assay: immunoSEQ multiplex PCR; the TCRdb copy retains only in-frame clones and omits some. The sample holds over 650,000 clones, around 87% seen once. The same sample was also used in a study of human thymus T cells. From that paper: Repertoires sampled from thymus and blood appeared biased in V and J gene usage. Related research described strongly overlapping thymic repertoires in unrelated people.

The sequencing sample was made of thymocytes. This receptor was identified in a boy under two years old with a congenital heart defect. V usage is TRBV2 and J usage is TRBJ2-7; 12 nucleotides agree with TRBD2. This CDR3 is CASSPRLAGASYEQYF. The CDR3 bases are TGTGCCAGCAGTCCTAGACTAGCGGGGGCCTCCTACGAGCAGTACTTC. Variable domain in full (rest from reference TRBV2 and TRBJ2-7): EPEVTQTPSHQVTQMGQEVILRCVPISNHLYFYWYRQILGQKVEFLVSFYNNEISEKSEIFDDQFSVERPDGSNFTLKIRSTKLEDSAMYFCASSPRLAGASYEQYFGPGTRLTVT.